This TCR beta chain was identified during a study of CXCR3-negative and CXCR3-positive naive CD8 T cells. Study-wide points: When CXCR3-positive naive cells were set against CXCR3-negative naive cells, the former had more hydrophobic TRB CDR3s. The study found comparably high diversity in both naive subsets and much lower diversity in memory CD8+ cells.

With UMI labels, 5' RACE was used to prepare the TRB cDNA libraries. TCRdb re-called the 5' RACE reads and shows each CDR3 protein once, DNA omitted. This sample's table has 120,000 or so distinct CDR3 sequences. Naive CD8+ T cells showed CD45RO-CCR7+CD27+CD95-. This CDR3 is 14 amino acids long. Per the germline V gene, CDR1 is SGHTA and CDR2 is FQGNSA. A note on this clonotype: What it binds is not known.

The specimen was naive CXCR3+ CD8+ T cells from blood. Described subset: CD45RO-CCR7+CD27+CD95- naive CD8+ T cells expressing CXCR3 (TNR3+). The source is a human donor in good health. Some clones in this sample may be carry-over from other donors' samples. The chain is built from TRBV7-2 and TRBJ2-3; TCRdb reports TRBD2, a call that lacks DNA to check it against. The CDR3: CASSLVGPTDTQYF.